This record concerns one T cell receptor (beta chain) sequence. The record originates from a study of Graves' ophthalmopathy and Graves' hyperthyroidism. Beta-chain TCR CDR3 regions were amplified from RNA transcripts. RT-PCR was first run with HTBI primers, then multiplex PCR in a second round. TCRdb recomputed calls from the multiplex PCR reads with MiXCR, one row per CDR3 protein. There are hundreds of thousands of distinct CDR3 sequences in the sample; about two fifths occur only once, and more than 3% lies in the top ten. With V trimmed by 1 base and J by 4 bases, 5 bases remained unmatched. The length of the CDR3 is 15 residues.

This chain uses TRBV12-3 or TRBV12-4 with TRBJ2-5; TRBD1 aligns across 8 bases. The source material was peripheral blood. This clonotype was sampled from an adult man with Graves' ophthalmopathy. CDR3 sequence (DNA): TGTGCCAGCAGTTTAGGGGCAGGGGGCACAGAGACCCAGTACTTC. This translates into CASSLGAGGTETQYF.